Listed below are T cell receptor beta chains from one sample, sequenced in a study of technical replicates of blood from several donors. Measured with immunoSEQ multiplex PCR; TCRdb has only the in-frame clones, and not every one. The sample contains around 77,000 clones, roughly 90% of which appear only once. The specimen sequenced was T cells isolated from PBMCs. The receptor set was obtained from a human donor in good health. CDR3s include the opening cysteine and the closing phenylalanine or tryptophan. Each record gives: V gene, D gene, clone size, J gene, CDR3 DNA, CDR3 protein. D genes are given only for firm matches. Size values are once, few and many counts, or a class for expanded clones, and some rows have none.

TRBV6-1	TRBD1	.	TRBJ1-2	TGTGCCAGCCGGACAGGGAAAAGTCATGGCTACACCTTC	CASRTGKSHGYTF
TRBV6-5	.	.	TRBJ1-5	TGTGCCAGCAGCCCACAATTACGCCAGCCCCAGCATTTT	CASSPQLRQPQHF
TRBV10-1	.	.	TRBJ2-7	TGCGCCAGCAGTGAGGGGCTAGCTGACTACGAGCAGTACTTC	CASSEGLADYEQYF
TRBV6-5	TRBD2	.	TRBJ2-5	TGTGCCAGCAGTAGGGACTATTTGTGGGTGACCCAGTACTTC	CASSRDYLWVTQYF
TRBV6-5	TRBD1	.	TRBJ1-1	TGTGCCAGCAGACTGGGACAGGGTACCACTGAAGCTTTCTTT	CASRLGQGTTEAFF
TRBV7-3	.	.	TRBJ1-2	TGTGCCAGCAGCTTAGGACCGGGGGGTGGCTACACCTTC	CASSLGPGGGYTF
TRBV9	TRBD2	once	TRBJ2-2	TGTGCCAGCAGCGCCGGACTAGTCGCCGAGATGGAGCTGTTTTTT	CASSAGLVAEMELFF
TRBV30	TRBD2	.	TRBJ2-3	TGTGCCTGGAGCCCCGGTCTAGCGGGAGAAGCGGATACGCAGTATTTT	CAWSPGLAGEADTQYF
TRBV19	.	few	TRBJ1-1	TGTGCCAGTAGTATAGATCTAACGGGGAACACTGAAGCTTTCTTT	CASSIDLTGNTEAFF
TRBV19	TRBD2	.	TRBJ2-7	TGTGCCAGTAGTAATAGCGGGACTTACGAGCAGTACTTC	CASSNSGTYEQYF
TRBV30	.	.	TRBJ1-1	TGTGCCTGGGGACTACAAGGGGAAGCTTTCTTT	CAWGLQGEAFF
TRBV7-9	TRBD2	.	TRBJ2-3	TGTGCCAGCAGCCCATCTCCAGAGCGGGAGGGCCCTAGCACAGATACGCAGTATTTT	CASSPSPEREGPSTDTQYF
TRBV10-3	.	once	TRBJ1-1	TGTGCCATCAGTGAGTCAGTCAGGGAAGCTTTCTTT	CAISESVREAFF
TRBV5-1	.	.	TRBJ2-7	TGCGCCAGCAGCTTGGCCGGGATTCCCTACGAGCAGTACTTC	CASSLAGIPYEQYF
TRBV30	.	.	TRBJ1-5	TGTGCCTGGAGGGCCGGAGACGGCAATCAGCCCCAGCATTTT	CAWRAGDGNQPQHF
TRBV5-1	.	.	TRBJ1-1	TGCGCCAGCAGCTTAGAGACAGGGAACACTGAAGCTTTCTTT	CASSLETGNTEAFF
TRBV30	TRBD1	.	TRBJ1-2	TGTGCCTGGACGAATAGGACAGGGGCAAACTATGGCTACACCTTC	CAWTNRTGANYGYTF
TRBV6-5	.	.	TRBJ2-5	TGTGCCAGCAGTTCCATTTACGTGGGAGTGGAGACCCAGTACTTC	CASSSIYVGVETQYF
TRBV7-3	TRBD2	.	TRBJ2-1	TGTGCCAGCTGGGGCGGGAGCTACAATGAGCAGTTCTTC	CASWGGSYNEQFF
TRBV5-1	.	.	TRBJ1-4	TGCGCCAGCAGCGATACAGGGACAACTAATGAAAAACTGTTTTTT	CASSDTGTTNEKLFF
TRBV30	TRBD1	.	TRBJ2-2	TGTGCCTGGAGTAGGGGACAGGGAGTTTCCGGGGAGCTGTTTTTT	CAWSRGQGVSGELFF
TRBV11-3	.	.	TRBJ2-1	TGTGCCAGCAGCTTAACGGGAGTCCACAATGAGCAGTTCTTC	CASSLTGVHNEQFF
TRBV7-7	TRBD2	.	TRBJ2-2	TGTGCTAGCAGCTTAACCGGAGCGGGGCCCGCCGGGGAGCTGTTTTTT	CASSLTGAGPAGELFF
TRBV14	TRBD2	.	TRBJ2-7	TGTGCCAGCAGCCATACGACAGCGGGAGAGCAGTACTTC	CASSHTTAGEQYF
TRBV19	TRBD1	.	TRBJ1-4	TGTGCCAGTAGGACAGGGCAAGCTAATGAAAAACTGTTTTTT	CASRTGQANEKLFF
TRBV10-3	TRBD2	.	TRBJ2-2	TGTGCCAGCCTAGCGGGTGGCACCGGGGAGCTGTTTTTT	CASLAGGTGELFF
TRBV21-1	.	.	TRBJ2-7	TGTGCCAGCAGCACAGAAGGGGGACAGGGCGTAAACTACGAGCAGTACTTC	CASSTEGGQGVNYEQYF
TRBV11-2	TRBD1	.	TRBJ2-3	TGTGCCAGCAGCTTAGATCCTTCGAGGCAGGGGGCAACAGATACGCAGTATTTT	CASSLDPSRQGATDTQYF
TRBV6-5	.	.	TRBJ1-5	TGTGCCAGCAGCCCCCGGGATTTGACTCAGCCCCAGCATTTT	CASSPRDLTQPQHF
TRBV2	.	.	TRBJ2-7	TGTGCCAGCAGTGGTGGGGACAACACATACGAGCAGTACTTC	CASSGGDNTYEQYF
TRBV7-2	.	.	TRBJ2-5	TGTGCCAGCAGCTTAAATGCGGGCTGGGAGACCCAGTACTTC	CASSLNAGWETQYF
TRBV30	.	few	TRBJ2-7	TGTGCCTGGAGTCCACAGGGAGCGCAGTACTTC	CAWSPQGAQYF
TRBV11-2	TRBD1	.	TRBJ1-1	TGTGCCAGCAGCTTAGCTTACGACAGGGGGGGAACTGAAGCTTTCTTT	CASSLAYDRGGTEAFF
TRBV4-1	TRBD2	.	TRBJ2-7	TGCGCCAGCAGCCTACAGTCGGGCGGGAGTATGTACGAGCAGTACTTC	CASSLQSGGSMYEQYF
TRBV7-2	.	.	TRBJ2-7	TGTGCCAGCAGCCTTACATCCTACGAGCAGTACTTC	CASSLTSYEQYF
TRBV25-1	TRBD1	.	TRBJ2-3	TGTGCCAGCAGCACGGGACAGAGGGCAGATACGCAGTATTTT	CASSTGQRADTQYF
TRBV28	.	.	TRBJ2-1	TGTGCCAGCAGTTACCCTCTTAGTCAGGGCAATGAGCAGTTCTTC	CASSYPLSQGNEQFF
TRBV4-1	.	once	TRBJ1-2	TGCGCCAGCAGCCAAGAGAGGGCCCTCGTTTTGGGTGGCTACACCTTC	CASSQERALVLGGYTF
TRBV5-4	TRBD1	.	TRBJ2-7	TGTGCCAGCAGTTGGGGGACAGCCTACGAGCAGTACTTC	CASSWGTAYEQYF
TRBV19	.	medium-sized	TRBJ1-5	TGTGCCAGTAGTCCGGGACTCATTACTTTT	CASSPGLITF
TRBV9	TRBD2	.	TRBJ2-1	TGTGCCAGCAGCGTAGGGGCTAGCGGGAGACGAGATGAGCAGTTCTTC	CASSVGASGRRDEQFF
TRBV18	.	once	TRBJ2-1	TGTGCCAGCTCACCAGTTGCCCAGTCGCACTACAATGAGCAGTTCTTC	CASSPVAQSHYNEQFF
TRBV12-5	.	few	TRBJ1-5	TGTGCTAGTGGACAGGGTGATCAGCCCCAGCATTTT	CASGQGDQPQHF
TRBV10-1	.	.	TRBJ2-3	TGCGCCAGCAGTGATTCCGTAGATACGCAGTATTTT	CASSDSVDTQYF
TRBV4-1	.	.	TRBJ1-1	TGCGCCAGCAGCCAAGATCAGGGGCCAACGGAAGCTTTCTTT	CASSQDQGPTEAFF
TRBV19	TRBD1	.	TRBJ1-5	TGTGCCAGTAGTGGGGTTGGAGGGGGCGGCAATCAGCCCCAGCATTTT	CASSGVGGGGNQPQHF
TRBV5-6	TRBD1	few	TRBJ1-1	TGTGCCAGCAGCCTGACAGGGACAAGGAACACTGAAGCTTTCTTT	CASSLTGTRNTEAFF
TRBV28	TRBD2	.	TRBJ2-5	TGTGCCAGCAGTTTCTTAAGGACTAGCGAGACCCAGTACTTC	CASSFLRTSETQYF
TRBV30	TRBD2	.	TRBJ2-1	TGTGCCTCGGGAGGGACTAGCTCCTACAATGAGCAGTTCTTC	CASGGTSSYNEQFF
TRBV9	.	.	TRBJ2-7	TGTGCCAGCAGCGGAGAGGGGGACTCCTACGAGCAGTACTTC	CASSGEGDSYEQYF
TRBV7-2	.	.	TRBJ2-3	TGTGCCAGCAGCCTAGACAGCCACACAGATACGCAGTATTTT	CASSLDSHTDTQYF